This TCR beta chain comes out of a study of circulating and synovial CD4+ cells in juvenile arthritis. Some clones are missing from TCRdb's copy, which holds only in-frame ones; the method was immunoSEQ multiplex PCR. The repertoire includes 30,000 to 40,000 clones, about 96% of them detected once, and 0.15% to 0.2% sits in the top ten. CDR3 length: 13 residues. V was clipped by 2 bases and J by 4 bases, with 6 bases between them. Looked up from germline, CDR1 is SGHDN and CDR2 is FVKESK. This sequence joins TRBV14 and TRBJ1-3, with D uncertain. Sequenced sample: CD4+ T cells from blood. The TCR comes from a human donor with juvenile idiopathic arthritis. The CDR3 protein is CASSQKEGNTIYF. Here the CDR3 DNA reads TGTGCCAGCAGCCAAAAGGAGGGAAACACCATATATTTT.